The rows below give T cell receptor beta chains drawn from one sample of a study of blood T cells in healthy people across ages. MiXCR, run by TCRdb on the 5' RACE reads, gives a single entry per CDR3 protein. This sample has around 1,000,000 distinct CDR3 sequences, with less than 25% found just once. These data also formed part of another study, on T cells of mothers and their children.

Sample: blood. The receptors originated from a girl aged 2 to 10 in good health. Both conserved end residues are part of each CDR3. Each record gives: CDR3 protein, CDR3 DNA, J gene, D gene, clone size, V gene. The D gene is left open where the match is weak. Only some rows state a clone size, as once, few, many or a class for expanded clones.

CASSLYPNGYTSPLHF	TGTGCCAGCAGTTTATACCCGAACGGGTACACCTCACCCCTCCACTTT	TRBJ1-6	NA	NA	TRBV28
CSARGLAGEDEQFF	TGCAGTGCTAGAGGGCTAGCGGGAGAGGATGAGCAGTTCTTC	TRBJ2-1	TRBD2	NA	TRBV20-1
CASSFTGTPQPQHF	TGTGCCAGCAGTTTCACAGGGACCCCTCAGCCCCAGCATTTT	TRBJ1-5	NA	few	TRBV28
CSARGGIGESSYEQYF	TGCAGTGCTAGAGGAGGTATCGGGGAGAGCTCCTACGAGCAGTACTTC	TRBJ2-7	NA	few	TRBV20-1
CAIRLDRVSHEQYF	TGTGCCATCAGGCTGGACAGGGTTTCTCACGAGCAGTACTTC	TRBJ2-7	TRBD1	NA	TRBV10-3
CSVYDGYGYTF	TGCAGCGTTTACGATGGCTATGGCTACACCTTC	TRBJ1-2	NA	NA	TRBV29-1
CASSKDLTTGELFF	TGTGCCAGCAGCAAAGATCTAACCACCGGGGAGCTGTTTTTT	TRBJ2-2	NA	few	TRBV21-1
CASSQDRPPRETQYF	TGTGCCAGCAGCCAAGATCGGCCACCTAGAGAGACCCAGTACTTC	TRBJ2-5	NA	NA	TRBV14
CASSPTGRGAFF	TGTGCCAGCTCACCCACAGGGAGGGGAGCTTTCTTT	TRBJ1-1	NA	few	TRBV18
CASSLGRTHTEAFF	TGTGCCAGCAGCTTAGGAAGAACGCACACTGAAGCTTTCTTT	TRBJ1-1	NA	NA	TRBV7-2
CSVVPEHYGYTF	TGCAGCGTTGTGCCGGAGCACTATGGCTACACCTTC	TRBJ1-2	NA	NA	TRBV29-1
CAHCGAVQREQYF	TGTGCTCATTGCGGAGCGGTCCAGAGAGAGCAGTACTTC	TRBJ2-7	NA	few	TRBV28
CSATQVGDPNTEAFF	TGCAGTGCTACCCAGGTGGGCGATCCCAACACTGAAGCTTTCTTT	TRBJ1-1	NA	NA	TRBV20-1
CAISEAGGLNEQYF	TGTGCCATCAGTGAAGCGGGGGGATTAAACGAGCAGTACTTC	TRBJ2-7	TRBD2	NA	TRBV10-3
CASTSSFVAGDNEQFF	TGTGCCAGCACCTCCTCGTTTGTGGCGGGGGACAATGAGCAGTTCTTC	TRBJ2-1	TRBD2	NA	TRBV6-2/TRBV6-3
CATISKEVGYGYTF	TGTGCCACCATATCGAAGGAAGTGGGCTATGGCTACACCTTC	TRBJ1-2	NA	NA	TRBV2
CATSDPGSGNTIYF	TGTGCCACCAGTGACCCGGGTTCTGGAAACACCATATATTTT	TRBJ1-3	NA	few	TRBV24-1